The 27 T cell receptor beta chains below come from one sample, sequenced in a study of regulatory T cells in long-lasting Graves disease. Regarding time point: newly diagnosed GD, antithyroid drugs for less than 3 months. Construction of the TCR library relied on RNA isolated from PBMCs. CDR3 regions were amplified by Arm-PCR using iRepertoire HTBI primers to build TCR beta libraries. A single record per CDR3 protein comes from TCRdb applying MiXCR to the multiplex PCR reads. The table lists around 230,000 distinct CDR3 sequences, around 20% of them singletons. The sample consisted of peripheral blood mononuclear cells (PBMCs), taken at new diagnosis, from a patient treated with antithyroid drugs. The receptor set was obtained from a female donor with Graves disease.

This clonotype has a count of ten or more. V and J are TRBV20-1 and TRBJ2-1, with 10 bases fitting TRBD2. CDR1 is DFQATT and CDR2 is SNEGSKA in the germline V gene (reference sequence). Trimming at V came to 6 bases and at J to 3 bases, leaving 5 bases not matched to a gene. The CDR3 consists of 14 residues. The DNA of the CDR3 is TGCAGTGCCGCTCCTAGCGGGAGCTACAATGAGCAGTTCTTC. This sequence encodes CSAAPSGSYNEQFF.

This clonotype was recorded many times. V and J are TRBV24-1 and TRBJ1-4; D ambiguous. The germline CDR1 and CDR2 sequences are KGHDR and SFDVKD. Trimming shortened V by 4 bases and J by 6 bases, and 11 bases separated the two germline ends. This CDR3 has 14 amino acids. As DNA, the CDR3 is TGTGCCACCAGTGACGGCAGGCGGGATGAAAAACTGTTTTTT. Its protein product is CATSDGRRDEKLFF.

In its sample, this clonotype was seen a few times. This chain connects TRBV4-2 to TRBJ2-3, with 14 bases matching TRBD2. Germline assignment: CDR1 LGHNA and CDR2 YNFKEQ. The V and J ends lost 0 bases and 6 bases, in that order; junction bases with no gene match: 2. This CDR3 contains 16 residues. CDR3 loop: CASSQETSGRGDTQYF. CDR3 sequence (DNA): TGTGCCAGCAGCCAAGAGACTAGCGGGAGGGGGGATACGCAGTATTTT.

Many counts were recorded for this clonotype. The V and J genes are TRBV18 and TRBJ2-7; 9 nucleotides align to TRBD1. This CDR3 region has 15 residues. Germline V gives CDR1 KGHSH, CDR2 LQKENI. V trimming: 3 bases; J trimming: 3 bases; junction bases outside the gene matches: 6. The CDR3: CASSPPGQGIYEQYF. The DNA of the CDR3 is TGTGCCAGCTCACCTCCGGGACAGGGTATCTACGAGCAGTACTTC.

The chain joins TRBV27 to TRBJ1-4; D unresolved. This CDR3 comprises 15 residues. Deletions cut 4 bases from V and 10 bases from J, with 19 bases between. Germline V CDR1 and CDR2: MNHEY, SMNVEV (reference sequence). In nucleotides, the CDR3 is TGTGCCAGCAGTTCCGTAGATGCCCCCGAAGGAAAACTGTTTTTT. This encodes CASSSVDAPEGKLFF.

The chain joins TRBV6-2 or TRBV6-3 to TRBJ1-1; 7 bases match TRBD1. Germline CDR1 and CDR2: MNHEY and SVGEGT. Trimming removed 2 bases from V and 0 bases from J; junction bases left unmatched: 6. The CDR3 covers 16 residues. CDR3 in DNA: TGTGCCAGCAGTTACAAGCCAGGGGGAATGAACACTGAAGCTTTCTTT. The encoded protein is CASSYKPGGMNTEAFF.

This clonotype has at least ten counts. The CDR3 DNA sequence: TGCAGTGCTAGAGACCCGGGGCTAGCCGATCTTGATGAGCAGTTCTTC. The encoded protein is CSARDPGLADLDEQFF. V and J are TRBV20-1 and TRBJ2-1; D is possibly TRBD1 or TRBD2 (5 bases each). The ends were cut back, 0 bases at V and 8 bases at J, with 20 bases in the middle. This CDR3 contains 16 residues. Per the germline V gene, CDR1 is DFQATT and CDR2 is SNEGSKA (reference sequence).

In this sample, this clonotype turned up many times. V usage is TRBV20-1 and J usage is TRBJ1-1; the D is unclear. Trimming cost V 1 base and J 1 base, with 4 bases left between them. CDR1 and CDR2 from the germline V gene are DFQATT and SNEGSKA (reference sequence). The CDR3 runs 12 residues. This CDR3 is CSARVPNTEAFF. CDR3 DNA sequence: TGCAGTGCTAGAGTTCCGAACACTGAAGCTTTCTTT.

The chain uses TRBV28 and TRBJ2-5; 10 nucleotides agree with TRBD1. Germline V gives CDR1 MDHEN, CDR2 SYDVKM. The CDR3 sequence is 16 residues long. The V segment lost 5 bases and the J segment 1 base; nucleotides outside the gene matches: 7. The CDR3 sequence: CASSGAGQGVQETQYF. The CDR3 DNA follows: TGTGCCAGCAGTGGAGCCGGACAGGGGGTCCAAGAGACCCAGTACTTC.

Ten or more counts support this clonotype. The chain combines TRBV18 with TRBJ2-3; tentative D call: TRBD2 (5 bases). The V end was cut by 6 bases, the J end by 3 bases, with 10 bases between. From germline, CDR1 is KGHSH and CDR2 LQKENI. The CDR3 has 13 residues. The DNA for the CDR3 is TGTGCCAGCTCCCGGGATGGAACAGATACGCAGTATTTT. Amino acid sequence: CASSRDGTDTQYF.

This clonotype turned up a few times. A read error may explain this, as a much larger clone is one base away. The chain combines TRBV9 with TRBJ1-1; D is possibly TRBD1 (6 bases). CDR1 SGDLS and CDR2 YYNGEE come from the germline V gene. The CDR3 totals 12 residues. Written as DNA, the CDR3 is TGTACCAGCAGCGTAGGGGGGTCTGAAGCTTTCTTT. Encoded protein: CTSSVGGSEAFF.

The rearrangement uses TRBV19 and TRBJ2-3, with D tentatively TRBD2 (6 bases). V dropped 4 bases and J dropped 2 bases, with 19 bases sitting between them. CDR3 length: 17 residues. Germline V CDR1 and CDR2: LNHDA, SQIVND (reference sequence). In nucleotides, the CDR3 is TGTGCCAGTAGTAGGGCGGCGGCGGGATCCTCCACAGATACGCAGTATTTT. Its translation: CASSRAAAGSSTDTQYF.

This clonotype was seen repeatedly, ten times or more. The chain uses TRBV6-1 and TRBJ2-1; no reliable D call. The CDR3 has 16 amino acids. The V gene lost 5 bases and the J gene lost 0 bases, with 14 bases spanning the gap. The germline V gene has CDR1 MNHNS and CDR2 SASEGT. CDR3 bases: TGTGCCAGCAGTAGGCCGGGCCTAAGCTCCTACAATGAGCAGTTCTTC. Its translation: CASSRPGLSSYNEQFF.

Regarding this clonotype: Being one base from a much bigger clone, this may be a read error. The chain combines TRBV7-8 with TRBJ2-1; TRBD1 matches at 9 bases. The germline V gene has CDR1 SGHVS and CDR2 FQNEAQ. The CDR3 loop spans 14 amino acids. The CDR3, as DNA: TGTTCCAGCAGCTTTCGGACAGGGGTGAATGAGCAGTTCTTC. Encoded protein: CSSSFRTGVNEQFF. The whole variable domain, filled in from reference TRBV7-8 and TRBJ2-1, reads GAGVSQSPRYKVAKRGQDVALRCDPISGHVSLFWYQQALGQGPEFLTYFQNEAQLDKSGLPSDRFFAERPEGSVSTLKIQRTQQEDSAVYLCSSSFRTGVNEQFFGPGTRLTVL.

This clonotype occurred many times. The chain combines TRBV9 with TRBJ2-2; D is ambiguous. The germline CDR1 and CDR2 sequences are SGDLS and YYNGEE. This CDR3 spans 16 amino acids. The V end was cut by 3 bases, the J end by 0 bases, with 12 bases between. The CDR3 spells CASSGRMTPNTGELFF. DNA for the CDR3: TGTGCCAGCAGCGGTCGAATGACACCGAACACCGGGGAGCTGTTTTTT. Full variable domain (remainder filled in from reference TRBV9 and TRBJ2-2): DSGVTQTPKHLITATGQRVTLRCSPRSGDLSVYWYQQSLDQGLQFLIQYYNGEERAKGNILERFSAQQFPDLHSELNLSSLELGDSALYFCASSGRMTPNTGELFFGEGSRLTVL.

This clonotype was detected many times. The J gene is TRBJ2-3, the V gene TRBV20-1, with D perhaps TRBD2 (5 bases). V was cut by 3 bases and J by 2 bases, with 9 bases left in between. The CDR3 contains 13 residues. From germline, CDR1 is DFQATT and CDR2 SNEGSKA (reference sequence). The CDR3 DNA is TGCAGTGCTAGGGCGACTAACACAGATACGCAGTATTTT. Its protein is CSARATNTDTQYF.

This clonotype was recorded at least ten times. This chain connects TRBV28 to TRBJ2-7; D is unclear. The V end lost 2 bases, the J end lost 4 bases, and 6 bases lay between the germline ends. There are 12 residues in the CDR3. The germline V gene encodes CDR1 MDHEN and CDR2 SYDVKM. The CDR3 coding sequence is TGTGCCAGCAGTTTAAAGTTTTACGAGCAGTACTTC. Translating it yields CASSLKFYEQYF.

This clonotype showed up many times. V is TRBV20-1 and J is TRBJ2-3, with TRBD2 matching over 8 bases. The length of the CDR3 is 15 residues. V was pared by 0 bases and J by 3 bases, with 5 bases of the junction left unmatched. In germline, CDR1 is DFQATT, CDR2 SNEGSKA (reference sequence). The CDR3 nucleotides are TGCAGTGCTAGAGATCCGGGAGGGGGAACAGATACGCAGTATTTT. Translation: CSARDPGGGTDTQYF.

This clonotype was counted many times. J is TRBJ2-3 and V is TRBV24-1; a weak D match, TRBD1 (7 bases). The CDR3 covers 14 residues. Trimming shortened V by 5 bases and J by 3 bases, and 11 bases separated the two germline ends. Germline-derived CDR1 and CDR2 are KGHDR and SFDVKD. The CDR3 DNA is TGTGCCACCAGTGTACAGGGGAGGACAGATACGCAGTATTTT. Protein product: CATSVQGRTDTQYF.

This clonotype was found many times. The J gene is TRBJ1-6, the V gene TRBV28, with 8 nucleotides matching TRBD1. Trimming removed 7 bases from V and 10 bases from J; junction bases left unmatched: 3. The CDR3 spans 12 residues. CDR1 and CDR2 (germline): MDHEN, SYDVKM. CDR3 sequence: CASMQGASPLHF. As DNA, the CDR3 is TGTGCCAGCATGCAGGGGGCCTCACCCCTCCACTTT.

This clonotype was found many times. CDR3 region: CASSQEVWVAPSNEQFF. CDR3 bases: TGTGCCAGCAGCCAAGAGGTCTGGGTAGCGCCCAGCAATGAGCAGTTCTTC. This chain connects TRBV14 to TRBJ2-1; D is possibly TRBD2 (5 bases). V shed 0 bases and J shed 6 bases, with 18 bases lying between them. CDR3 size: 17 residues. Germline assignment: CDR1 SGHDN and CDR2 FVKESK. The full variable domain, in which reference TRBV14 and TRBJ2-1 provide the parts outside the CDR3, is EAGVTQFPSHSVIEKGQTVTLRCDPISGHDNLYWYRRVMGKEIKFLLHFVKESKQDESGMPNNRFLAERTGGTYSTLKVQPAELEDSGVYFCASSQEVWVAPSNEQFFGPGTRLTVL.

This clonotype was detected ten times or more. The chain carries TRBV6-4 and TRBJ1-3; no firm D call. CDR1 and CDR2 (germline): MRHNA, SNTAGT. The CDR3 length is 14 residues. V lost 3 bases, J lost 4 bases, and 10 bases lay in between. CDR3 loop: CASSEYGRGNTIYF. The CDR3 DNA reads as TGTGCCAGCAGTGAATATGGCAGAGGAAACACCATATATTTT.

The genes are TRBV4-2 and TRBJ2-7, with TRBD2 as a possible D gene (7 bases). Trimming removed 4 bases at V and 4 bases at J, with 17 bases between. The CDR3 sequence is 15 residues long. Germline CDR1 reads LGHNA; CDR2 reads YNFKEQ. This chain's CDR3 is CASSLSRGASYEQYF. The CDR3 DNA follows: TGTGCCAGCAGCCTCTCTCGGGGGGCGTCTTACGAGCAGTACTTC.

A remark on this clonotype: With a much larger clone just one base away, this may be a read error. This chain links TRBV30 with TRBJ1-2; no reliable D call. The CDR3 consists of 12 residues. V lost 5 bases and J 4 bases, leaving 11 bases between the germline ends. Germline V gene data show CDR1 as GTSNPN and CDR2 as SVGIG (reference sequence). The DNA for the CDR3 is TGTGCCTGGGCCCCCGACACCTATGGCTACACCTTC. This sequence encodes CAWAPDTYGYTF. Combining the CDR3 with reference TRBV30 and TRBJ1-2 gives the whole variable domain SQTIHQWPATLVQPVGSPLSLECTVEGTSNPNLYWYRQAAGRGLQLLFYSVGIGQISSEVPQNLSASRPQDRQFILSSKKLLLSDSGFYLCAWAPDTYGYTFGSGTRLTVV.

This sequence joins TRBV24-1 and TRBJ2-6, with D possibly matching TRBD2 (5 bases). V was pared by 7 bases and J by 0 bases, with 15 bases between. This CDR3 comprises 17 residues. Germline V gives CDR1 KGHDR, CDR2 SFDVKD. The CDR3 DNA sequence: TGTGCCACCAGCGATCCCTCCGGGGTCTCTGGGGCCAACGTCCTGACTTTC. Translation: CATSDPSGVSGANVLTF.

This clonotype was seen many times. The chain links TRBV5-6 to TRBJ2-1, with unresolved D. Germline CDR1 is SGHDT and CDR2 is YYEEEE. V was trimmed by 4 bases and J by 5 bases, leaving 19 bases between them. The CDR3 covers 16 residues. Here the CDR3 reads CASSTKIALLNNEQFF. CDR3 in DNA: TGTGCCAGCAGCACAAAGATAGCTCTCCTGAACAATGAGCAGTTCTTC.

The V and J genes are TRBV14 and TRBJ1-2; D perhaps matches TRBD1 (6 bases). There are 14 residues in the CDR3. CDR1 and CDR2 from the germline V gene are SGHDN and FVKESK. V was trimmed by 1 base and J by 8 bases, leaving 14 bases between them. The CDR3 bases are TGTGCCAGCAGCCAAGGGACAGCCCCTAGCGGCTACACCTTC. Translated: CASSQGTAPSGYTF.